This T cell receptor (beta chain) originates from a study of CD8 T cells in ankylosing spondylitis (dated by TCRdb to 2016 to 2017). At the level of the whole study: T cell receptor beta repertoires were profiled in healthy donors and ankylosing spondylitis patients so that disease-linked TCR variants could be found. In total, the full study cohort was made up of some 110 healthy donors and roughly 27 ankylosing spondylitis patients. Peripheral blood was sampled, and synovial fluid was also collected from ankylosing spondylitis patients. Summary of the overall study and its limitations: Blood from ankylosing spondylitis patients appeared to be characterized by a TCR beta motif composed of roughly 8 highly homologous amino acid variants. A CD8+ phenotype was shown by the disease-linked clones, which were found at relatively low frequencies in peripheral blood. Some of the motif variants had been reported before in the synovial fluid and blood of reactive arthritis patients, a finding that suggests common disease-initiation mechanisms. Significant enrichment of the disease-linked clones was reported in matched synovial fluid samples from ankylosing spondylitis patients.

There are many counts of this clonotype. Its antigen remains unidentified. No much larger clonotype is one base removed from it; base qualities were not supplied. The germline V gene encodes CDR1 LGHNA and CDR2 YNFKEQ. From its cysteine to its phenylalanine, the CDR3 spans 15 amino acids. The only DNA kept is the CDR3, 45 bases in frame from the first base. V ends up 4 bases short and J 1 base short, with an unmatched junction base count of 3. Sequencing instrument: Illumina HiSeq 2500. Quantitative 5'-RACE with molecular barcodes was used to prepare TCR beta libraries. The original pipeline was this. A new computational method, built on a probabilistic model of VDJ rearrangement, was used to identify disease-linked TCR variants. The public reads were reanalyzed by TCRdb: fastp trimming at Q25, MiXCR alignment, in-frame beta chains only. Rows merge per CDR3 protein into single entries with the most common DNA and genes. V and J calls and clone size were set by TCRdb, not the authors. The sample data list fewer than 550,000 distinct CDR3 sequences, and about 5.4% of these were observed just once. The biggest ten clones account for around 3.5% of the sample.

The V and J segments used are TRBV4-2 and TRBJ2-3, and 9 junctional nucleotides match TRBD1. Specimen: blood, either unsorted or a sorted T cell fraction (not recorded which). The TCR sequence derives from a male donor with ankylosing spondylitis. The nucleotide sequence reads TGTGCCAGCAGCCGACAGGGGGTGGGCACAGATACGCAGTATTTT. The translation is CASSRQGVGTDTQYF.